Listed here are 29 T cell receptor beta chains from one sample, sequenced in a study of cytomegalovirus exposure and HLA in healthy donors. PCR primers comprised 60 Vbeta and 13 Jbeta primers. TCRdb's table, derived via immunoSEQ multiplex PCR, lists solely in-frame clones and lacks some. The sample records about 180,000 clones, about four fifths being singletons. What was sequenced was PBMCs. The receptors come from a woman aged 25 to 39 in good health and CMV-seronegative.

The count of this clone is one. The gene calls are TRBV2 and TRBJ2-5, with a tentative D call TRBD2 (6 bases). The CDR3 is made up of 14 amino acids. Trimming removed 7 bases at V and 1 base at J, with 13 bases between. The germline gives CDR1 SNHLY, CDR2 FYNNEI. Written as DNA, the CDR3 is TGTGCCAGCACTGGCGGGGAGGCCCAAGAGACCCAGTACTTC. This translates into CASTGGEAQETQYF.

The chain uses TRBV19 and TRBJ1-5; D gene unclear. Germline lookup yields CDR1 LNHDA and CDR2 SQIVND (reference sequence). The CDR3 contains 17 residues. V was pared by 7 bases and J by 6 bases, with 25 bases between. Written as DNA, the CDR3 is TGTGCCAGTATGGTAGGAGGACCGGGTAGAACTGGTCAGCCCCAGCATTTT. Protein sequence: CASMVGGPGRTGQPQHF.

The V call is TRBV7-2, the J call TRBJ1-1; D is perhaps TRBD1 (6 bases). This CDR3 has 15 amino acids. Trimming pared 0 bases from V and 10 bases from J, leaving 18 bases between. From germline, CDR1 is SGHTA and CDR2 FQGNSA. In DNA form, the CDR3 reads TGTGCCAGCAGCTTAGCGGTGTCAGGGACATCCGCAGCTTTCTTT. It encodes CASSLAVSGTSAAFF.

This clone has a handful of counts. This chain connects TRBV5-1 to TRBJ2-7, with D tentatively TRBD2 (5 bases). CDR3 size: 13 residues. V shed 5 bases and J shed 0 bases, with 9 bases lying between them. Germline-derived CDR1 and CDR2 are SGHRS and YFSETQ. The CDR3 protein is CASRPGSSYEQYF. The CDR3 bases are TGCGCCAGCAGGCCGGGAAGCTCCTACGAGCAGTACTTC.

The chain couples TRBV7-3 to TRBJ2-3, with 10 bases that match TRBD2. Germline values: CDR1 SGHTA, CDR2 FQGTGA. This CDR3 has 16 residues. J gave up 6 bases and V 4 bases, and 10 bases lay outside the gene matches. The CDR3 region is CASSSSSGGGMDTQYF. CDR3 nucleotide sequence: TGTGCCAGCAGCTCCTCTAGCGGGGGAGGCATGGATACGCAGTATTTT.

About this clone itself: One end of the junction varies from germline; a read error may be responsible. V is TRBV7-9 and J is TRBJ1-5; D might be TRBD1 (5 bases). The length of the CDR3 is 12 residues. Germline CDR1 is SEHNR and CDR2 is FQNEAQ (reference sequence). The CDR3 here is CSSSFGGQPQHF. The DNA for the CDR3 is TGTTCCAGCAGCTTCGGGGGGCAGCCCCAGCATTTT.

The chain combines TRBV27 with TRBJ2-5; D is perhaps TRBD2 (5 bases). Germline loops: CDR1 MNHEY, CDR2 SMNVEV (reference sequence). There are 15 residues in the CDR3. V shed 4 bases and J shed 5 bases, with 17 bases lying between them. CDR3 sequence (DNA): TGTGCCAGCAGTTGGGGTCTAGCCCTCGGTGAGACCCAGTACTTC. Translation gives CASSWGLALGETQYF.

The chain is built from TRBV9 and TRBJ2-1, with D tentatively TRBD1 (6 bases). This CDR3 region has 17 residues. The V gene's germline CDR1 is SGDLS and CDR2 YYNGEE. V was cut by 3 bases and J by 5 bases, with 21 bases left in between. The CDR3 nucleotides are TGTGCCAGCAGCGGGGACCCGGCAGGGGTTTTTAACAATGAGCAGTTCTTC. Translating it yields CASSGDPAGVFNNEQFF.

The chain is built from TRBV4-2 and TRBJ1-2; D possibly corresponds to TRBD1 (6 bases). The germline gives CDR1 LGHNA, CDR2 YNFKEQ. This CDR3 region has 14 residues. The germline V and J ends were trimmed by 0 bases and 8 bases, with 13 bases remaining between them. The DNA of the CDR3 is TGTGCCAGCAGCCAAGACGGTCCGACAGGAGGCTACACCTTC. Its translation is CASSQDGPTGGYTF.

This clone came up once. The rearrangement links TRBV11-2 to TRBJ2-1; D gene uncertain. Germline CDR1 and CDR2: SGHAT and FQNNGV. The V end lost 6 bases, the J end lost 9 bases, and 15 bases lay between the germline ends. The CDR3 contains 13 residues. CDR3 loop: CASSRLSAGEQFF. The CDR3 DNA follows: TGTGCCAGCAGTCGTCTGTCGGCAGGTGAGCAGTTCTTC.

This clone was seen a few times. This chain joins TRBV4-2 and TRBJ2-7, with 8 bases aligning to TRBD2. Trimming at V came to 1 base and at J to 3 bases, leaving 14 bases not matched to a gene. The CDR3 totals 18 residues. The germline V gene has CDR1 LGHNA and CDR2 YNFKEQ. The CDR3 sequence: CASSQGQRGAGDFYEQYF. The CDR3, as DNA: TGTGCCAGCAGCCAAGGACAAAGGGGAGCGGGGGATTTCTACGAGCAGTACTTC.

The chain joins TRBV19 to TRBJ1-5; 8 positions match TRBD1. The CDR3 covers 15 residues. Germline CDR1 LNHDA, CDR2 SQIVND (reference sequence). Unmatched junction bases numbered 5, after V lost 6 bases and J lost 1 base. The CDR3 here is CASSVQGVSNQPQHF. CDR3 sequence (DNA): TGTGCCAGTAGCGTACAGGGGGTAAGCAATCAGCCCCAGCATTTT.

The chain uses TRBV27 and TRBJ2-3, with D hard to call. V was shortened by 5 bases and J by 5 bases, with 8 bases between the two germline ends. CDR1 MNHEY and CDR2 SMNVEV come from the germline V gene (reference sequence). The CDR3 consists of 12 residues. The CDR3 region is CASSHTGDTQYF. CDR3 sequence (DNA): TGTGCCAGCAGTCATACGGGAGATACGCAGTATTTT.

V is TRBV5-1 and J is TRBJ1-2; no reliable D call. Germline V gene sequence: CDR1 SGHRS, CDR2 YFSETQ. Trimming removed 6 bases from V and 2 bases from J, with 11 bases in between. The CDR3 extends over 13 amino acids. The CDR3 here is CASTLGGNYGYTF. CDR3 DNA: TGCGCCAGCACCCTGGGCGGGAACTATGGCTACACCTTC. Combining the CDR3 with reference TRBV5-1 and TRBJ1-2 gives the whole variable domain KAGVTQTPRYLIKTRGQQVTLSCSPISGHRSVSWYQQTPGQGLQFLFEYFSETQRNKGNFPGRFSGRQFSNSRSEMNVSTLELGDSALYLCASTLGGNYGYTFGSGTRLTVV.

The CDR3 sequence is CASSVDRGGDEQYF. In nucleotides, the CDR3 is TGTGCCAGCAGCGTAGACAGGGGAGGCGACGAGCAGTACTTC. The chain couples TRBV9 to TRBJ2-7, with a tentative D call TRBD1 (7 bases). This CDR3 comprises 14 residues. CDR1 is SGDLS, CDR2 YYNGEE, per germline. The germline V and J ends were trimmed by 0 bases and 5 bases, with 12 bases remaining between them.

The chain combines TRBV6-5 with TRBJ2-7; D possibly corresponds to TRBD2 (6 bases). The germline V gene has CDR1 MNHEY and CDR2 SVGAGI. Between the trimmed V and J ends, which lost 2 bases and 0 bases, there was a span of 14 bases. The CDR3 covers 16 residues. Written as DNA, the CDR3 is TGTGCCAGCAGTTACAGGGCGAGGGGAGGCTCCTACGAGCAGTACTTC. As protein: CASSYRARGGSYEQYF.

The chain employs TRBV9 and TRBJ2-1, with TRBD2 identical over 13 bases. Germline lookup yields CDR1 SGDLS and CDR2 YYNGEE. The V gene end was trimmed by 0 bases and the J gene end by 1 base; junction bases not matched to a gene: 10. The length of the CDR3 is 20 residues. CDR3 sequence reads: CASSVVTSGGALPSYNEQFF. DNA of the CDR3: TGTGCCAGCAGCGTAGTTACTAGCGGGGGGGCCCTGCCGTCCTACAATGAGCAGTTCTTC.

The V gene is TRBV29-1, the J gene TRBJ2-7; D perhaps matches TRBD1 (6 bases). Deletions cut 2 bases from V and 9 bases from J, with 29 bases between. The CDR3 sequence is 17 residues long. The germline V gene has CDR1 SQVTM and CDR2 ANQGSEA. The DNA of the CDR3 is TGCAGCGTTGAAAAAAGGCAAAGGGGGACCCGGACCTCTGGGCAGTACTTC. Amino acid sequence: CSVEKRQRGTRTSGQYF.

The chain recombines TRBV5-1 with TRBJ1-2; 7 positions agree with TRBD1. V trimming: 1 base; J trimming: 6 bases; junction bases outside the gene matches: 6. The length of the CDR3 is 14 residues. From germline, CDR1 is SGHRS and CDR2 YFSETQ. The CDR3 DNA reads as TGCGCCAGCAGCTTGAACGTCACAGGGGATGGCTACACCTTC. Amino acid sequence: CASSLNVTGDGYTF.

In DNA form, the CDR3 reads TGTGCCAGCAGCTTCGGCAGGGCGAACACTGAAGCTTTCTTT. Residues: CASSFGRANTEAFF. The chain joins TRBV7-3 to TRBJ1-1; D is perhaps TRBD1 (5 bases). The CDR3 is 14 amino acids. V was trimmed by 3 bases and J by 1 base, leaving 9 bases between them. Germline lookup yields CDR1 SGHTA and CDR2 FQGTGA.

This chain joins TRBV30 and TRBJ1-5; TRBD1 matches at 7 bases. The CDR3 length is 14 residues. V was clipped by 3 bases and J by 4 bases; unmatched bases: 6. Germline V gene data show CDR1 as GTSNPN and CDR2 as SVGIG (reference sequence). This CDR3 reads CAWSAGQENQPQHF. CDR3 in DNA: TGTGCCTGGAGCGCCGGACAGGAGAATCAGCCCCAGCATTTT.

The chain couples TRBV4-1 to TRBJ2-5; D remains ambiguous. Germline V lookup: CDR1 MGHRA, CDR2 YSYEKL. The CDR3 runs 17 residues. V lost 4 bases, J lost 5 bases, and 23 bases lay in between. The CDR3 protein is CASSPLGVLVSGETQYF. The CDR3 DNA is TGCGCCAGCAGCCCACTCGGAGTTCTCGTTTCCGGGGAGACCCAGTACTTC.

The chain links TRBV5-1 to TRBJ2-1; D not resolved. CDR1 and CDR2 from the germline V gene are SGHRS and YFSETQ. V was pared by 0 bases and J by 0 bases, with 7 bases between. The CDR3 totals 15 residues. The CDR3 reads CASSLDGDSYNEQFF. CDR3 DNA sequence: TGCGCCAGCAGCTTGGACGGAGACTCCTACAATGAGCAGTTCTTC.

V is TRBV5-4 and J is TRBJ1-2; 9 bases line up with TRBD1. Germline V gene lookup returns CDR1 SGHNT and CDR2 YYREEE (reference sequence). This CDR3 contains 15 residues. Trimming cost V 4 bases and J 4 bases; bases outside gene matches: 8. CDR3 sequence reads: CASSQTGGTVYGYTF. The CDR3 region has the DNA TGTGCCAGCAGCCAAACAGGGGGCACTGTCTATGGCTACACCTTC.

V usage is TRBV2 and J usage is TRBJ2-7; D ambiguous. This CDR3 is 11 amino acids long. V lost 7 bases and J 2 bases, leaving 6 bases between the germline ends. Looked up from germline, CDR1 is SNHLY and CDR2 is FYNNEI. The CDR3 is CASMAAYEQYF. CDR3 in DNA: TGTGCCAGCATGGCTGCCTACGAGCAGTACTTC.

The chain carries TRBV30 and TRBJ1-2; 7 bases align to TRBD1. The germline V gene has CDR1 GTSNPN and CDR2 SVGIG (reference sequence). The J segment lost 2 bases and the V segment lost 0 bases, leaving 3 bases of the junction unmatched. CDR3 length equals 14 residues. CDR3 DNA: TGTGCCTGGAGTGTACGACAGGGAAACTATGGCTACACCTTC. Residues: CAWSVRQGNYGYTF.

This clone was observed a few times. The V gene is TRBV6-4, the J gene TRBJ2-2, with D perhaps matching TRBD1 (6 bases). The CDR3 runs 14 residues. Trimming removed 5 bases from V and 3 bases from J, with 10 bases in between. Germline values: CDR1 MRHNA, CDR2 SNTAGT. This chain's CDR3 is CASSYRDDTGELFF. The CDR3 DNA follows: TGTGCCAGCAGTTACAGGGATGACACCGGGGAGCTGTTTTTT.

A few counts support this clone. This chain joins TRBV2 and TRBJ2-7, with 9 bases that match TRBD2. J gave up 5 bases and V 5 bases, and 7 bases lay outside the gene matches. The CDR3 length is 14 residues. Germline CDR1 reads SNHLY; CDR2 reads FYNNEI. The CDR3 loop is CASSWSGGLNEQYF. The CDR3 nucleotides are TGTGCCAGCAGTTGGAGCGGGGGGCTCAACGAGCAGTACTTC.

This chain connects TRBV7-9 to TRBJ1-1; TRBD1 matches 7 bases. The CDR3 runs 16 residues. Germline CDR1 and CDR2: SEHNR and FQNEAQ (reference sequence). V was clipped by 3 bases and J by 1 base; unmatched bases: 8. CDR3 sequence reads: CASSFPGAGGNTEAFF. The CDR3 DNA reads as TGTGCCAGCAGCTTCCCGGGGGCAGGGGGGAACACTGAAGCTTTCTTT.